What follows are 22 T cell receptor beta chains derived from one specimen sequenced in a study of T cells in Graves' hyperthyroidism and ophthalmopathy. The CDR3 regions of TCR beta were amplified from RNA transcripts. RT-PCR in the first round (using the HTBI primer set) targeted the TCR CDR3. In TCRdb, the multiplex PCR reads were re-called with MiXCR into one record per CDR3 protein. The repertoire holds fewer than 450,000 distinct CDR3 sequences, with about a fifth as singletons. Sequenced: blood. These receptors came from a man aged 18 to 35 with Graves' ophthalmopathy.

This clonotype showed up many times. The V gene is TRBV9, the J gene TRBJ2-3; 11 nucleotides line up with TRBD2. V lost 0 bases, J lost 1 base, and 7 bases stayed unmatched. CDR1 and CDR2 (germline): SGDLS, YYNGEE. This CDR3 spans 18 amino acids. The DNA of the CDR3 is TGTGCCAGCAGCGTAGAGGAGGGGACTAGCGGCCGCACAGATACGCAGTATTTT. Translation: CASSVEEGTSGRTDTQYF.

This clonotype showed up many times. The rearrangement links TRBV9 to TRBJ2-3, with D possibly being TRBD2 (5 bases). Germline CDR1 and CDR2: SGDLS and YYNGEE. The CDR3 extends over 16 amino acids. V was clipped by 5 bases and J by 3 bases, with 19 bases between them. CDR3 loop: CASSPVPGSGTDTQYF. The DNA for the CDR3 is TGTGCCAGCAGTCCAGTCCCGGGGTCTGGGACAGATACGCAGTATTTT.

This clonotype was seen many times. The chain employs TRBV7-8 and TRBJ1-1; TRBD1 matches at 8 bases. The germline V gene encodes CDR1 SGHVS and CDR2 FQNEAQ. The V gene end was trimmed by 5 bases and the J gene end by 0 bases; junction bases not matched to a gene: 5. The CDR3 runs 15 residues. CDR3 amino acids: CASSQDRAMNTEAFF. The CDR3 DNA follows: TGTGCCAGCAGCCAGGACAGGGCCATGAACACTGAAGCTTTCTTT.

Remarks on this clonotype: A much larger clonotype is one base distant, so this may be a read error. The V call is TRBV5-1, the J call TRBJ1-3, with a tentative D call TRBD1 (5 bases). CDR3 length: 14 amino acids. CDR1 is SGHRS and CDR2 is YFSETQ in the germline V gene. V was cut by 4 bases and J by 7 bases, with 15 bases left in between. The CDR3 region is CASSMPGGKNTIYF. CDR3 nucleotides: TGCGCCAGCAGCATGCCGGGGGGGAAGAACACCATATATTTT.

CDR3 protein: CSGCFMTSGGYNEQFF. Here the CDR3 DNA reads TGCAGCGGCTGCTTTATGACTAGCGGGGGGTACAATGAGCAGTTCTTC. The gene calls are TRBV29-1 and TRBJ2-1; TRBD2 agrees at 13 bases. Germline V gene data show CDR1 as SQVTM and CDR2 as ANQGSEA. The CDR3 has 16 residues. Trimming at V came to 7 bases and at J to 4 bases, leaving 10 bases not matched to a gene.

CDR3: CASSFLTGSIDEQFF. The CDR3 coding sequence is TGCGCCAGCAGCTTTCTCACAGGTTCGATCGATGAGCAGTTCTTC. The chain combines TRBV5-1 with TRBJ2-1; tentative D call: TRBD1 (5 bases). V was cut by 2 bases and J by 8 bases, with 17 bases left in between. This CDR3 is built from 15 residues. The germline CDR1 and CDR2 sequences are SGHRS and YFSETQ.

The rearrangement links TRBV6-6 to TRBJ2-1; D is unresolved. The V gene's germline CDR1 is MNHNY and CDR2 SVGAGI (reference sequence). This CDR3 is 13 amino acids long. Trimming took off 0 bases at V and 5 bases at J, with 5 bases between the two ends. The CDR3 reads CASSYSTNNEQFF. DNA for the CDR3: TGTGCCAGCAGTTACTCCACGAACAATGAGCAGTTCTTC.

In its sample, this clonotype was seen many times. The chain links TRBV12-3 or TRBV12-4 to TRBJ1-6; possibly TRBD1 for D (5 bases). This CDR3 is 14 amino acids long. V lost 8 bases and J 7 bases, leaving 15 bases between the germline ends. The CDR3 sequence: CASSPGAGNSPLHF. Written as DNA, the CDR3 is TGTGCCAGCTCCCCCGGGGCAGGGAATTCACCCCTCCACTTT.

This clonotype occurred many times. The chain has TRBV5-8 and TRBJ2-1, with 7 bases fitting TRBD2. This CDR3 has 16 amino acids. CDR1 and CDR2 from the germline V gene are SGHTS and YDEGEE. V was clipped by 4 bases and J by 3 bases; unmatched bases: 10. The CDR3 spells CASSGASAGDYNEQFF. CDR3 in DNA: TGTGCCAGCAGCGGCGCGAGTGCGGGGGACTACAATGAGCAGTTCTTC.

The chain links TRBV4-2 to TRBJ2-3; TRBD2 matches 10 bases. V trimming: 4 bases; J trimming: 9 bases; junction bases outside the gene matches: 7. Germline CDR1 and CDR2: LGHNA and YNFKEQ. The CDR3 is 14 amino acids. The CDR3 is CASSLQRGGGTQYF. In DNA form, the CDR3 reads TGTGCCAGCAGCCTCCAGCGGGGGGGTGGGACGCAGTATTTT.

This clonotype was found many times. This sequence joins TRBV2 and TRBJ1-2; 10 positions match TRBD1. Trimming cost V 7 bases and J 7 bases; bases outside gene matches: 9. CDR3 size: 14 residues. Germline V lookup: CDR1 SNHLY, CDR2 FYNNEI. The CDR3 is CASITPGQGSGYTF. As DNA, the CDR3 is TGTGCCAGCATTACGCCGGGACAGGGGTCTGGCTACACCTTC.

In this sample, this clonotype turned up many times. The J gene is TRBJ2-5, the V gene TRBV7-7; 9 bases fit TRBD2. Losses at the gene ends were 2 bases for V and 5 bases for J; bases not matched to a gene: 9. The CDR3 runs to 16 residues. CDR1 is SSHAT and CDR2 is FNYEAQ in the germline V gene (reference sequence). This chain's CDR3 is CASSLLDSGGSETQYF. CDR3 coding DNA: TGTGCCAGCAGCTTACTGGACAGCGGGGGGTCGGAGACCCAGTACTTC.

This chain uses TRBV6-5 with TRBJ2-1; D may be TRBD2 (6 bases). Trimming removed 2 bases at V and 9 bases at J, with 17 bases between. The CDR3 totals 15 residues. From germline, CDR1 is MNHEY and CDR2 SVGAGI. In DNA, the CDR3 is TGTGCCAGCAGTTACGGCCAGACGGGGCGGGGTGAGCAGTTCTTC. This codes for CASSYGQTGRGEQFF.

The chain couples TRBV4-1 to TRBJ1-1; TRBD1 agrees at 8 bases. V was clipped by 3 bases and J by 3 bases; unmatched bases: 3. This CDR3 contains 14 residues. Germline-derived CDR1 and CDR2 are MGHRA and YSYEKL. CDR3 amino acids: CASSQTGVDTEAFF. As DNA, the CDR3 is TGCGCCAGCAGCCAGACAGGGGTTGACACTGAAGCTTTCTTT.

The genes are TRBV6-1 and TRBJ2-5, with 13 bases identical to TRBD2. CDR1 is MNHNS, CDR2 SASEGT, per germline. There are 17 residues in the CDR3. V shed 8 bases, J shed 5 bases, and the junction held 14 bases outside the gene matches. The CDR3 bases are TGTGCCAGCTCGCCCGCCGGACTAGCGGGAGTTAGGGAGACCCAGTACTTC. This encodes CASSPAGLAGVRETQYF.

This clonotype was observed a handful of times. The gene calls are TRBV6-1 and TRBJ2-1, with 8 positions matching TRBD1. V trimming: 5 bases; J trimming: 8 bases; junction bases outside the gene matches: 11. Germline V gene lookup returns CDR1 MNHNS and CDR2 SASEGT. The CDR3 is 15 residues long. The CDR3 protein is CASSSDRDFFDEQFF. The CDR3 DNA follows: TGTGCCAGCAGTTCGGACAGGGATTTTTTCGATGAGCAGTTCTTC.

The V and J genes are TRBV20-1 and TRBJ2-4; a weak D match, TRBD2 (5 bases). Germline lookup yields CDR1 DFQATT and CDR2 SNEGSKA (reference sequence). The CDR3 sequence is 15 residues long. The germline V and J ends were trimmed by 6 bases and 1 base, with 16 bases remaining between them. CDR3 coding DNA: TGCAGTGCGACCGGGCCCTCGGGGGCCAAAAACATTCAGTACTTC. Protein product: CSATGPSGAKNIQYF.

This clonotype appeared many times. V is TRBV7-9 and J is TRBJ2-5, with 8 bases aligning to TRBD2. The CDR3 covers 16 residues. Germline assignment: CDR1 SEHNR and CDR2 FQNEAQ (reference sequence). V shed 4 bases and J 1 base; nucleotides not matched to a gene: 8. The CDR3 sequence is CASSWGDTSGQETQYF. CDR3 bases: TGTGCCAGCAGCTGGGGCGATACTAGCGGCCAAGAGACCCAGTACTTC.

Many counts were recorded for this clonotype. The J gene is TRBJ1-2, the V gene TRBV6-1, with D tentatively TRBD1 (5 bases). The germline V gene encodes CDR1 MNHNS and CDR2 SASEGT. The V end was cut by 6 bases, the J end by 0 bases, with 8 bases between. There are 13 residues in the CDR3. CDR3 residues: CASSDRANYGYTF. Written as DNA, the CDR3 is TGTGCCAGCAGCGACAGAGCTAACTATGGCTACACCTTC.

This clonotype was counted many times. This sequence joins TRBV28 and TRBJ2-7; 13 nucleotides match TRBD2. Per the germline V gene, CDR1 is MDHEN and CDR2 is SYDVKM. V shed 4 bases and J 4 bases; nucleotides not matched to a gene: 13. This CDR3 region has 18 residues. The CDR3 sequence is CASSSRTSGGATSYEQYF. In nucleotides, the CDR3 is TGTGCCAGCAGTTCCCGGACTAGCGGGGGAGCGACATCGTACGAGCAGTACTTC.

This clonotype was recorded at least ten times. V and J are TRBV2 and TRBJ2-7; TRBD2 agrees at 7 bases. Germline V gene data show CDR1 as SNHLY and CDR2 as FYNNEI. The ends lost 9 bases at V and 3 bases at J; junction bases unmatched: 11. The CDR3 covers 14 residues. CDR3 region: CASGGDQRRYEQYF. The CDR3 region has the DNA TGTGCCAGTGGGGGGGATCAAAGACGCTACGAGCAGTACTTC.

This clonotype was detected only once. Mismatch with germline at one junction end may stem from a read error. The CDR3: CASSLSGFSGSTIYF. The CDR3 DNA reads TGTGCCAGCAGTTTATCGGGGTTCTCTGGAAGCACCATATATTTT. The chain joins TRBV27 to TRBJ1-3, with unresolved D. Germline lookup yields CDR1 MNHEY and CDR2 SMNVEV (reference sequence). The CDR3 runs 15 residues.